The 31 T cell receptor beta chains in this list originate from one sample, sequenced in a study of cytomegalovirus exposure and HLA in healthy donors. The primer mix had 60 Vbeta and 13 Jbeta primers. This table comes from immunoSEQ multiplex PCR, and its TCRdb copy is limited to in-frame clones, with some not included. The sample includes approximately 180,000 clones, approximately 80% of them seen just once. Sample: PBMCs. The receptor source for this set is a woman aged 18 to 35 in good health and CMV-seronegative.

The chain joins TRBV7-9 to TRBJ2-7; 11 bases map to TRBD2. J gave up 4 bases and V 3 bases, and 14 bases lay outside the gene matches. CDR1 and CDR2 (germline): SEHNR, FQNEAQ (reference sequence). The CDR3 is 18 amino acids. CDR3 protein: CASSFFGASGRFIYEQYF. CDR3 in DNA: TGTGCCAGCAGCTTTTTTGGAGCTAGCGGGAGGTTTATTTACGAGCAGTACTTC.

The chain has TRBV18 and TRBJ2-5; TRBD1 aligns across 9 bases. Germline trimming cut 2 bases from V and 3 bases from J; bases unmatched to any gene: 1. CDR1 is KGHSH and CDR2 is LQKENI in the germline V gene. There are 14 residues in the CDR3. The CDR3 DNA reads TGTGCCAGCTCACCATGGACAGGGGAAGAGACCCAGTACTTC. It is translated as CASSPWTGEETQYF.

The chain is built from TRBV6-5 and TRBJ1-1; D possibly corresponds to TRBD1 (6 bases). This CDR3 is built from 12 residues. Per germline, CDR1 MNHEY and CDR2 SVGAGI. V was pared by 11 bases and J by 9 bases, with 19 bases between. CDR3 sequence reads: CASHRTEGKAFF. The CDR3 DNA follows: TGTGCCTCCCATAGGACAGAGGGTAAAGCTTTCTTT.

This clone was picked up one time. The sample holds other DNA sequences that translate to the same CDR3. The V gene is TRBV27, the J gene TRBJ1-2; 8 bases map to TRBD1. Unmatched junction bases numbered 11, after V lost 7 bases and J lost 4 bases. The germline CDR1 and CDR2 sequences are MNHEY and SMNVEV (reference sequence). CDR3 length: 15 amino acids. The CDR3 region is CASKGFRGRAYGYTF. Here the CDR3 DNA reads TGTGCCAGCAAGGGGTTCAGGGGGCGCGCCTATGGCTACACCTTC.

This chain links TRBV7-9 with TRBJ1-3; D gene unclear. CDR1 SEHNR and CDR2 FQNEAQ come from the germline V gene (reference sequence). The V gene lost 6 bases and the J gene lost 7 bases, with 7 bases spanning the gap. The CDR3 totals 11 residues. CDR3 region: CASRVANTIYF. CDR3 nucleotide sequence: TGTGCCAGCAGGGTCGCGAACACCATATATTTT.

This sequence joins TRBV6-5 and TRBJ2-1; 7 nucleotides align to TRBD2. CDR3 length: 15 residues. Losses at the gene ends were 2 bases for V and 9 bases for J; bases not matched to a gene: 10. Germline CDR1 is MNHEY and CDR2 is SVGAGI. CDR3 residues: CASSYRGLADTEQFF. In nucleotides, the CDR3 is TGTGCCAGCAGTTACCGAGGGCTAGCGGATACTGAGCAGTTCTTC.

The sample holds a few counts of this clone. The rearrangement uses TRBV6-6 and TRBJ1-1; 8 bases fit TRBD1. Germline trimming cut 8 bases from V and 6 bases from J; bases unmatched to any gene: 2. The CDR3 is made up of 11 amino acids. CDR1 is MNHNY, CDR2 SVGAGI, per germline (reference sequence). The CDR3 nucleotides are TGTGCCAGCTCAGGGGGCTCTGAAGCTTTCTTT. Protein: CASSGGSEAFF.

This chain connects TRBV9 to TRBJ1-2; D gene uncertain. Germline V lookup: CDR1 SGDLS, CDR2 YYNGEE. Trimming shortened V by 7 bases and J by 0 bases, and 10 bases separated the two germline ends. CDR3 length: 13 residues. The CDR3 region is CASRRETNYGYTF. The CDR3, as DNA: TGTGCCAGCCGGCGGGAAACTAACTATGGCTACACCTTC.

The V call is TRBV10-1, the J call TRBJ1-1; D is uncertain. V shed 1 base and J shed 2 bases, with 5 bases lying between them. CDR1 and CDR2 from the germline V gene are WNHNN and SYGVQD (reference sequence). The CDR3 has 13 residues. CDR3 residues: CASSEFRNTEAFF. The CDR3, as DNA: TGCGCCAGCAGTGAGTTCAGAAACACTGAAGCTTTCTTT.

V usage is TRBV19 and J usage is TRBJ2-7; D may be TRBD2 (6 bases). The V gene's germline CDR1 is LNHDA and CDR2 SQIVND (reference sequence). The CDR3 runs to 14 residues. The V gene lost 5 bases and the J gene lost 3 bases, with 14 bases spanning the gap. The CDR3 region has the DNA TGTGCCAGTAGTCCGCGGGAAGGGTACTACGAGCAGTACTTC. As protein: CASSPREGYYEQYF.

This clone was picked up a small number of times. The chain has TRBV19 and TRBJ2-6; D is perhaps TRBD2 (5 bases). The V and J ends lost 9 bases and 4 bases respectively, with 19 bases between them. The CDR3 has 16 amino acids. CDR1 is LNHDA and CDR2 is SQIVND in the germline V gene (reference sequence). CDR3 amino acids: CARAPGCQPGANVLTF. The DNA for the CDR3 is TGTGCCAGAGCACCGGGGTGCCAGCCGGGGGCCAACGTCCTGACTTTC.

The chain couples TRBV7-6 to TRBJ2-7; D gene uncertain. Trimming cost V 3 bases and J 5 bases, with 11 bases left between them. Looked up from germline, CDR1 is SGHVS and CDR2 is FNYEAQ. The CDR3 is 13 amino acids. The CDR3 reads CASSFGGENEQYV. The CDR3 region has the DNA TGTGCCAGCAGCTTCGGTGGAGAAAACGAGCAGTACGTC.

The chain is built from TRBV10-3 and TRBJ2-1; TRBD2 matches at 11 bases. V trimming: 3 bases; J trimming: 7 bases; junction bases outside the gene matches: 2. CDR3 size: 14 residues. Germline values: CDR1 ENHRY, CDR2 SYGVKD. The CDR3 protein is CAISDTSGSNEQFF. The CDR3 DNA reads TGTGCCATCAGTGATACTAGCGGGAGTAATGAGCAGTTCTTC.

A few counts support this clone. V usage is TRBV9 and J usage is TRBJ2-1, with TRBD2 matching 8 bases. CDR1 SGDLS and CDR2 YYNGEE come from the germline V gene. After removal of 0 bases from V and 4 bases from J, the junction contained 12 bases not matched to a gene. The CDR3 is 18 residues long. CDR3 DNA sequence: TGTGCCAGCAGCGTAGTGGGTAGCGGGGACCCTGGGTACAATGAGCAGTTCTTC. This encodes CASSVVGSGDPGYNEQFF.

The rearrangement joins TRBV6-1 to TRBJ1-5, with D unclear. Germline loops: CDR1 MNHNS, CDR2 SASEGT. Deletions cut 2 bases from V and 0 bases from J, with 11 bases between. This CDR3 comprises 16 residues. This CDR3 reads CASSERGGDSNQPQHF. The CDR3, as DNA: TGTGCCAGCAGTGAACGAGGTGGAGATAGCAATCAGCCCCAGCATTTT.

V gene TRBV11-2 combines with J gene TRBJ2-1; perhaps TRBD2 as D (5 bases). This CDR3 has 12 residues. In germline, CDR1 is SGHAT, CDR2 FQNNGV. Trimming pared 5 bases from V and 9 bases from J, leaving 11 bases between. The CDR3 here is CASSGGLSEQFF. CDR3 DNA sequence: TGTGCCAGCAGCGGAGGACTGAGTGAGCAGTTCTTC.

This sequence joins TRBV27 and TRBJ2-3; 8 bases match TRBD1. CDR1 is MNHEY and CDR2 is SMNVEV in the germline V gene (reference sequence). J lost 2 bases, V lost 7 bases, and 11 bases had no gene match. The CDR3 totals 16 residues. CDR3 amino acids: CASNSQGAAVTDTQYF. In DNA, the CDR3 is TGTGCCAGCAACTCCCAGGGGGCGGCAGTCACAGATACGCAGTATTTT.

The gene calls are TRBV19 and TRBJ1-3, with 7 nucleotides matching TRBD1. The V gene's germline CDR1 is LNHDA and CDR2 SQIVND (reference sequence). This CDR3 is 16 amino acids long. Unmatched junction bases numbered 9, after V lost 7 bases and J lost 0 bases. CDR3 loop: CASTRNRGVSGNTIYF. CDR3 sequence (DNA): TGTGCCAGTACCCGCAACAGGGGAGTCTCTGGAAACACCATATATTTT.

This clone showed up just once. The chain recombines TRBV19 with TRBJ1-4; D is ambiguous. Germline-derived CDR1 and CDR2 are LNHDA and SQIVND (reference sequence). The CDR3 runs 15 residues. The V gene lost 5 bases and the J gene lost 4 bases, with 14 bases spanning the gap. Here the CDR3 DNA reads TGTGCCAGTAGTCTTTTGGCCAGTCATAATGAAAAACTGTTTTTT. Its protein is CASSLLASHNEKLFF.

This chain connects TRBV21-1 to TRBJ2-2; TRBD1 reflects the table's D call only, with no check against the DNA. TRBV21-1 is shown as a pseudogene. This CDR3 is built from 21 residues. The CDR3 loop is CASTPLVVSPDRGPFTGELFF. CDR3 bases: TGTGCCAGCACCCCACTCGTGGTAAGTCCGGACAGGGGGCCCTTCACCGGGGAGCTGTTTTTT.

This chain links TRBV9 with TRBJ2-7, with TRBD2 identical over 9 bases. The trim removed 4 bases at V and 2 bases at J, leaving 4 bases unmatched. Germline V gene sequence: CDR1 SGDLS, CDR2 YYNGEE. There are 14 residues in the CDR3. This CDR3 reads CASSTGLATYEQYF. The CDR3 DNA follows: TGTGCCAGCAGCACGGGACTAGCCACCTACGAGCAGTACTTC.

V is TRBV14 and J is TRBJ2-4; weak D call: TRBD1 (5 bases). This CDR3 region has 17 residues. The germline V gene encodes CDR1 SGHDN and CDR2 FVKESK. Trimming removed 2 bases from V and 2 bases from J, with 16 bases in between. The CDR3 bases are TGTGCCAGCAGCCAATCGGGCAGTTTGGGGCCCAAAAACATTCAGTACTTC. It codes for CASSQSGSLGPKNIQYF.

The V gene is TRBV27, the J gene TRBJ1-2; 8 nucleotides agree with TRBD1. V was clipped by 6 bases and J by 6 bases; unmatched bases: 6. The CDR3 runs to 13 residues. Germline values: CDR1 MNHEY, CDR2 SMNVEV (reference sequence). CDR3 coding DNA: TGTGCCAGCAGGCCAGGGGGCGCGGATGGCTACACCTTC. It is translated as CASRPGGADGYTF.

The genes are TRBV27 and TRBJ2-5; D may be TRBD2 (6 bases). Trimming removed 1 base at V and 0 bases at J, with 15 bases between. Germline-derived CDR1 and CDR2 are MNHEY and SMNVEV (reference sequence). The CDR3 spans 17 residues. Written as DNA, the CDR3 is TGTGCCAGCAGTTTATACGGGACTGCAGTTTACCAAGAGACCCAGTACTTC. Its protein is CASSLYGTAVYQETQYF.

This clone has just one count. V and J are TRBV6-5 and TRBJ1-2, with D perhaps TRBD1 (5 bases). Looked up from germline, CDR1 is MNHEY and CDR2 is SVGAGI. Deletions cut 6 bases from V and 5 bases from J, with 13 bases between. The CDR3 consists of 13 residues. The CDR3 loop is CASRIGTRYGYTF. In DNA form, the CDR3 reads TGTGCCAGCAGGATCGGGACTCGATATGGCTACACCTTC.

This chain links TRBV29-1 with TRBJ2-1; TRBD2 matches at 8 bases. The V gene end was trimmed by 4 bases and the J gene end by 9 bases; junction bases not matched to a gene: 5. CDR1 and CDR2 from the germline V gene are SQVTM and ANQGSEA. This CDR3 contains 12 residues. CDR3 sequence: CSVGLALIEQFF. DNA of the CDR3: TGCAGCGTTGGACTAGCGCTAATTGAGCAGTTCTTC.

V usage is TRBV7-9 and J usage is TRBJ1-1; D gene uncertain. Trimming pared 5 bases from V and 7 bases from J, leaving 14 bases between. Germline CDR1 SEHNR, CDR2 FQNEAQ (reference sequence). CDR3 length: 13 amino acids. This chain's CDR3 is CASSGSQLLEAFF. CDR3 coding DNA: TGTGCCAGCAGCGGTTCCCAACTACTTGAAGCTTTCTTT.

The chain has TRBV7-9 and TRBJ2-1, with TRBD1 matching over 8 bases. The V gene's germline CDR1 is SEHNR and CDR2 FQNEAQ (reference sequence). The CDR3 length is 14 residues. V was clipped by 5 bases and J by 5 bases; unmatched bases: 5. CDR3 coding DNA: TGTGCCAGCAGCCACCCAGGGGGCAACAATGAGCAGTTCTTC. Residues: CASSHPGGNNEQFF.

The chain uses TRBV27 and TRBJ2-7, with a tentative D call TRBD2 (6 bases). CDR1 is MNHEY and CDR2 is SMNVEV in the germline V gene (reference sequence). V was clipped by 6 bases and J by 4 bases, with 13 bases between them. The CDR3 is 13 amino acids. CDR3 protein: CASSPRGAYEQYF. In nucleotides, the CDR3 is TGTGCCAGCAGCCCGCGGGGTGCGTACGAGCAGTACTTC.

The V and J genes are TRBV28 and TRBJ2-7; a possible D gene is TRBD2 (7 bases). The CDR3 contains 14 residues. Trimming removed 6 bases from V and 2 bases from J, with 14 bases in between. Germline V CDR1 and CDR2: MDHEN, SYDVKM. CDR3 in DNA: TGTGCCAGCAGGGGAGGGGGGGGAACCTACGAGCAGTACGTC. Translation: CASRGGGGTYEQYV.

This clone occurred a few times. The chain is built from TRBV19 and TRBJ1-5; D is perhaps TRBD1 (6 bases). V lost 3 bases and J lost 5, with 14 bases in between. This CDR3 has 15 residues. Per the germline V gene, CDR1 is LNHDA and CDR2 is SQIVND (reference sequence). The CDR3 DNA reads TGTGCCAGTAGTATCTTGTCAGGGGTCGATCAGCCCCAGCATTTT. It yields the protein CASSILSGVDQPQHF.